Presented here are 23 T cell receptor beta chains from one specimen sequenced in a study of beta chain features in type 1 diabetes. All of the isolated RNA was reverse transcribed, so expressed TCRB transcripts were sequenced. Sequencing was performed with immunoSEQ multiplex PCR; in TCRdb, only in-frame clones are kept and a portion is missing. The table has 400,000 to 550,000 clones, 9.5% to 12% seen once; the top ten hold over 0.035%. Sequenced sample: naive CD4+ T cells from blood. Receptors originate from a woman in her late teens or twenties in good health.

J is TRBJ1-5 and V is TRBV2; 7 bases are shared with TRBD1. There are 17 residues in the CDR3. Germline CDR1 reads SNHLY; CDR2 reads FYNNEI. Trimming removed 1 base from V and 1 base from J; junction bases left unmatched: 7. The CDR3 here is CASSEDRQGRSNQPQHF. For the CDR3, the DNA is TGTGCCAGCAGTGAAGACCGACAGGGCAGGAGCAATCAGCCCCAGCATTTT. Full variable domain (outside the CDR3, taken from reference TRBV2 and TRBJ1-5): EPEVTQTPSHQVTQMGQEVILRCVPISNHLYFYWYRQILGQKVEFLVSFYNNEISEKSEIFDDQFSVERPDGSNFTLKIRSTKLEDSAMYFCASSEDRQGRSNQPQHFGDGTRLSIL.

DNA for the CDR3: TGTGCCAGCACCGGTCCGAGCGGCTACACCTTC. Its protein is CASTGPSGYTF. The V call is TRBV2, the J call TRBJ1-2; D call uncertain. The CDR3 has 11 residues. Germline CDR1 SNHLY, CDR2 FYNNEI. Trimming removed 7 bases at V and 8 bases at J, with 11 bases between.

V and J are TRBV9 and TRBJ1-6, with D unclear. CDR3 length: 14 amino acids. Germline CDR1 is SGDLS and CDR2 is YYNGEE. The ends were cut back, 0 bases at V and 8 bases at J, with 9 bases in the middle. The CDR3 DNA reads TGTGCCAGCAGCGTAGCTTTGTCGTATTCACCCCTCCACTTT. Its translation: CASSVALSYSPLHF.

The CDR3 region is CASSQDGTGGQPQHF. The CDR3 DNA reads as TGCGCCAGCAGCCAAGATGGGACAGGGGGACAGCCCCAGCATTTT. V usage is TRBV4-1 and J usage is TRBJ1-5, with TRBD1 identical over 11 bases. Trimming at V came to 0 bases and at J to 7 bases, leaving 2 bases not matched to a gene. The germline gives CDR1 MGHRA, CDR2 YSYEKL. The CDR3 runs to 15 residues.

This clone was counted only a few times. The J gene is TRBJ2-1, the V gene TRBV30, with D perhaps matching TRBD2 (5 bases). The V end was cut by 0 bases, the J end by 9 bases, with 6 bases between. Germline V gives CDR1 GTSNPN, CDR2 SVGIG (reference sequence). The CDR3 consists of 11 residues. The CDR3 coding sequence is TGTGCCTGGAGTGTTAGCGTTGAGCAGTTCTTC. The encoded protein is CAWSVSVEQFF.

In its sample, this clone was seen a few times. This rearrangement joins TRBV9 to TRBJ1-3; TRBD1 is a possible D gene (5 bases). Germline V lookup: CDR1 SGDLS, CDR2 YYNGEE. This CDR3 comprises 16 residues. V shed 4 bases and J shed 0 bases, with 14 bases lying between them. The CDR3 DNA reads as TGTGCCAGCAGCCCCCCCGGGGCGAGCTCTGGAAACACCATATATTTT. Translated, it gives CASSPPGASSGNTIYF.

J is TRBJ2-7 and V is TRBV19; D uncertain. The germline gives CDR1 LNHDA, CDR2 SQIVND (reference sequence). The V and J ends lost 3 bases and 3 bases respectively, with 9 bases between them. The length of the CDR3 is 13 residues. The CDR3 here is CASSISTFYEQYF. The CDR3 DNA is TGTGCCAGTAGTATCTCGACCTTCTACGAGCAGTACTTC.

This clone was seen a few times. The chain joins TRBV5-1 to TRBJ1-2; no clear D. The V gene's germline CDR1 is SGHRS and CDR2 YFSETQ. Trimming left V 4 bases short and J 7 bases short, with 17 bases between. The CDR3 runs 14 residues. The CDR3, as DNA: TGCGCCAGCAGCAGGAACCCCACTATGGGTGGCTACACCTTC. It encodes CASSRNPTMGGYTF. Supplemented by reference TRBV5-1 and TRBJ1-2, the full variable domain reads KAGVTQTPRYLIKTRGQQVTLSCSPISGHRSVSWYQQTPGQGLQFLFEYFSETQRNKGNFPGRFSGRQFSNSRSEMNVSTLELGDSALYLCASSRNPTMGGYTFGSGTRLTVV.

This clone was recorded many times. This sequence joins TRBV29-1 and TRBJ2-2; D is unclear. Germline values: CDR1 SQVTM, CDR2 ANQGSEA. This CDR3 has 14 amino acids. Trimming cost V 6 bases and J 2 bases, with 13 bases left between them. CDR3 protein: CSVKVQINTGELFF. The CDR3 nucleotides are TGCAGCGTCAAGGTCCAGATTAACACCGGGGAGCTGTTTTTT.

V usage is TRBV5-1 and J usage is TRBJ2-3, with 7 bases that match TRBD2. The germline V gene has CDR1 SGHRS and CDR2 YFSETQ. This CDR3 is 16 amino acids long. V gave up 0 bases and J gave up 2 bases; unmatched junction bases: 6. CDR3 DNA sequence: TGCGCCAGCAGCTTGGTTTCGGGAGGCAACACAGATACGCAGTATTTT. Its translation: CASSLVSGGNTDTQYF.

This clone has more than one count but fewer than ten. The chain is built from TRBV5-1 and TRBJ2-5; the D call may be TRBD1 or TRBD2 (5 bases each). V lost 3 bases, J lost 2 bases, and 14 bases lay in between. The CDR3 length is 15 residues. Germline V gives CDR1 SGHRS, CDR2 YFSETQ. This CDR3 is CASSWGPQVQETQYF. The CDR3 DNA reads TGCGCCAGCAGCTGGGGACCCCAGGTACAAGAGACCCAGTACTTC.

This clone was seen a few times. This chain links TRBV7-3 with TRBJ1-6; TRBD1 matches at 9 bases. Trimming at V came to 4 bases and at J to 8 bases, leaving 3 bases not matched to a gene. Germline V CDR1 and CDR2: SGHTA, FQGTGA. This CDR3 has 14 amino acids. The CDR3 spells CASSYRGPDSPLHF. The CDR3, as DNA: TGTGCCAGCAGCTACAGGGGGCCGGATTCACCCCTCCACTTT.

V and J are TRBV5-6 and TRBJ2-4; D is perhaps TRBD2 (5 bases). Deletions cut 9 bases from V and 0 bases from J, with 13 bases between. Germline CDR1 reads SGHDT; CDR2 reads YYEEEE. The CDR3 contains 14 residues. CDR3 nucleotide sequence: TGTGCCACCCAGCGAGGGTTAGCCAAAAACATTCAGTACTTC. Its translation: CATQRGLAKNIQYF. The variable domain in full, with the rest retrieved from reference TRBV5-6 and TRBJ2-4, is DAGVTQSPTHLIKTRGQQVTLRCSPKSGHDTVSWYQQALGQGPQFIFQYYEEEERQRGNFPDRFSGHQFPNYSSELNVNALLLGDSALYLCATQRGLAKNIQYFGAGTRLSVL.

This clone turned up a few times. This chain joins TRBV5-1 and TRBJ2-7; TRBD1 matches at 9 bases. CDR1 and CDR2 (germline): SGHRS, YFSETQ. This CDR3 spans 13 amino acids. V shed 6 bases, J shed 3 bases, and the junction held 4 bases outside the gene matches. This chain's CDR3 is CASTGQGYYEQYF. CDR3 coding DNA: TGCGCCAGCACGGGACAGGGCTACTACGAGCAGTACTTC.

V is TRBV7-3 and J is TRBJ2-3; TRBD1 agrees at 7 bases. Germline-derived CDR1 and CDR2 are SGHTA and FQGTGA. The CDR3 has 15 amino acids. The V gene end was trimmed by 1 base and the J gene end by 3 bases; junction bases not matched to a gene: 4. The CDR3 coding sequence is TGTGCCAGCAGCTTAAAGACAGGGCCAACAGATACGCAGTATTTT. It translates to CASSLKTGPTDTQYF.

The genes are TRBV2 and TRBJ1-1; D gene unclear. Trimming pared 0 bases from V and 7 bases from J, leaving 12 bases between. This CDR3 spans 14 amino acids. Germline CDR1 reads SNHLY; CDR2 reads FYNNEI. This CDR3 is CASSEALRAGEAFF. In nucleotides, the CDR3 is TGTGCCAGCAGTGAAGCGCTTCGAGCGGGTGAAGCTTTCTTT. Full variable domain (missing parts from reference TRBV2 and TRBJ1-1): EPEVTQTPSHQVTQMGQEVILRCVPISNHLYFYWYRQILGQKVEFLVSFYNNEISEKSEIFDDQFSVERPDGSNFTLKIRSTKLEDSAMYFCASSEALRAGEAFFGQGTRLTVV.

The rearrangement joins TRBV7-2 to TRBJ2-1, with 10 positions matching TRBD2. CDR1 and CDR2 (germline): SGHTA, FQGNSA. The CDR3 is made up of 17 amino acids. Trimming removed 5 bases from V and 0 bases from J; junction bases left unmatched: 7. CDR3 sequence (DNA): TGTGCCAGCAGCGGGACTAGCGCCGCCAGCTCCTACAATGAGCAGTTCTTC. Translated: CASSGTSAASSYNEQFF.

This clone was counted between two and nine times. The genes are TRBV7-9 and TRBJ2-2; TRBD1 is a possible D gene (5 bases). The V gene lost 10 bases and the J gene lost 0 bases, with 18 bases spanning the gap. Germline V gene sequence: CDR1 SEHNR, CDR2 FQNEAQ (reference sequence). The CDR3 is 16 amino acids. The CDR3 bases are TGTGCCACCACTGGCAGGGCACGCTCGAACACCGGGGAGCTGTTTTTT. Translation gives CATTGRARSNTGELFF.

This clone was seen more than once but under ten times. The CDR3 reads CASSPASGSTYEQYF. In DNA form, the CDR3 reads TGTGCCAGCAGCCCGGCTAGCGGGAGTACCTACGAGCAGTACTTC. The chain joins TRBV7-9 to TRBJ2-7; the match to TRBD2 covers 10 bases. Germline V gives CDR1 SEHNR, CDR2 FQNEAQ (reference sequence). This CDR3 has 15 amino acids. Unmatched junction bases numbered 6, after V lost 5 bases and J lost 2 bases. The variable domain in full, completed from reference TRBV7-9 and TRBJ2-7, reads DTGVSQNPRHKITKRGQNVTFRCDPISEHNRLYWYRQTLGQGPEFLTYFQNEAQLEKSRLLSDRFSAERPKGSFSTLEIQRTEQGDSAMYLCASSPASGSTYEQYFGPGTRLTVT.

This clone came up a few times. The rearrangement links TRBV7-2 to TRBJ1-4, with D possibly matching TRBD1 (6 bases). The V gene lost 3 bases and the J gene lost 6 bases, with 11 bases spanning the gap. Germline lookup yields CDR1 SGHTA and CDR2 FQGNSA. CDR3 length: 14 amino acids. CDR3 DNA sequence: TGTGCCAGCAGCTTTCCCGCAGGGGATGAAAAACTGTTTTTT. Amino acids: CASSFPAGDEKLFF.

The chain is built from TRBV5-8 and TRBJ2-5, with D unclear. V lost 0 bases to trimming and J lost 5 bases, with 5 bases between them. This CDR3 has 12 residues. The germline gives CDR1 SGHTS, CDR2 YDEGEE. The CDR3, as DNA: TGTGCCAGCAGCTTGGTGCAGGAGACCCAGTACTTC. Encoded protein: CASSLVQETQYF.

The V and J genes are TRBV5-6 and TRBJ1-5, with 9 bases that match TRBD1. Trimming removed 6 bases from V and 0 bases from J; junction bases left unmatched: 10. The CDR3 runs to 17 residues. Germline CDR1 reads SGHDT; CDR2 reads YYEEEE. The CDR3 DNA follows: TGTGCCAGCACCCGCCACCGGGACAGGGTTAGCAATCAGCCCCAGCATTTT. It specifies CASTRHRDRVSNQPQHF.

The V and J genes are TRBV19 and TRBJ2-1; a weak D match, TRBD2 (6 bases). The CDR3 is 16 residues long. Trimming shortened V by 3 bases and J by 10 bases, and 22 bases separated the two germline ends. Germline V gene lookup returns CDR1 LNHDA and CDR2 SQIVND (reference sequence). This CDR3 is CASSITGGKVVGEQFF. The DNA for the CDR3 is TGTGCCAGTAGTATTACCGGAGGGAAGGTCGTGGGCGAGCAGTTCTTC.